These 31 T cell receptor beta chains came from one sample sequenced in a study of blood T cell repertoires in COVID-19. Sequencing used immunoSEQ multiplex PCR; TCRdb keeps in-frame clones, though not all of them. The sample has some 240,000 clones, approximately 83% seen once; the top ten hold 3.3%. Sequenced: PBMCs or T cells enriched from blood (not recorded which). All receptors derive from a woman in her thirties or forties with acute COVID-19.

V gene TRBV19 combines with J gene TRBJ2-7; D possibly corresponds to TRBD1 (6 bases). V was clipped by 7 bases and J by 1 base, with 14 bases between them. There are 14 residues in the CDR3. Germline loops: CDR1 LNHDA, CDR2 SQIVND (reference sequence). This CDR3 reads CASKFRQGSYEQYF. CDR3 sequence (DNA): TGTGCCAGTAAATTTCGCCAGGGGTCCTACGAGCAGTACTTC. The entire variable domain, with the rest obtained from reference TRBV19 and TRBJ2-7, is as follows: DGGITQSPKYLFRKEGQNVTLSCEQNLNHDAMYWYRQDPGQGLRLIYYSQIVNDFQKGDIAEGYSVSREKKESFPLTVTSAQKNPTAFYLCASKFRQGSYEQYFGPGTRLTVT.

This clone was detected a few times. The chain carries TRBV7-8 and TRBJ1-4, with TRBD1 matching over 11 bases. Germline V gene sequence: CDR1 SGHVS, CDR2 FQNEAQ. The CDR3 sequence is 22 residues long. J gave up 5 bases and V 5 bases, and 25 bases lay outside the gene matches. CDR3 sequence: CASSPSRVLDRGRVGANEKLFF. CDR3 nucleotides: TGTGCCAGCAGCCCATCCAGGGTCCTGGACAGGGGGCGAGTAGGGGCGAATGAAAAACTGTTTTTT.

The CDR3 protein is CASAGSGTGIQPQHF. CDR3 in DNA: TGTGCCAGCGCCGGGTCCGGGACAGGGATTCAGCCCCAGCATTTT. The chain couples TRBV19 to TRBJ1-5; the match to TRBD1 covers 9 bases. Germline V gene lookup returns CDR1 LNHDA and CDR2 SQIVND (reference sequence). The CDR3 sequence is 15 residues long. Trimming cost V 9 bases and J 6 bases; bases outside gene matches: 12.

The chain is built from TRBV7-6 and TRBJ1-1; 11 nucleotides agree with TRBD1. Germline trimming cut 5 bases from V and 11 bases from J; bases unmatched to any gene: 16. In germline, CDR1 is SGHVS, CDR2 FNYEAQ. The CDR3 is made up of 16 amino acids. DNA for the CDR3: TGTGCCAGCAGCCTACTACCGGGACAGGGGGAGTCCACGGCTTTCTTT. This translates into CASSLLPGQGESTAFF.

The V and J genes are TRBV6-5 and TRBJ2-1; TRBD2 is a possible D gene (6 bases). The CDR3 extends over 13 amino acids. CDR1 MNHEY and CDR2 SVGAGI come from the germline V gene. The V end was cut by 5 bases, the J end by 5 bases, with 10 bases between. The CDR3 sequence is CASSPGSDNEQFF. In DNA form, the CDR3 reads TGTGCCAGCAGTCCCGGGAGCGACAATGAGCAGTTCTTC.

The gene calls are TRBV10-3 and TRBJ2-1; possibly TRBD2 for D (6 bases). The CDR3 has 15 amino acids. Germline V CDR1 and CDR2: ENHRY, SYGVKD. Trimming shortened V by 4 bases and J by 2 bases, and 12 bases separated the two germline ends. The CDR3 bases are TGTGCCATCAGTGGGAGCGGGCCAGCCTACAATGAGCAGTTCTTC. This translates into CAISGSGPAYNEQFF.

The genes are TRBV9 and TRBJ2-2, with D possibly matching TRBD1 (5 bases). Trimming took off 2 bases at V and 4 bases at J, with 9 bases between the two ends. Per germline, CDR1 SGDLS and CDR2 YYNGEE. The CDR3 contains 14 residues. DNA for the CDR3: TGTGCCAGCAGCGTTGGCAGGGTCACCGGGGAGCTGTTTTTT. Amino acid sequence: CASSVGRVTGELFF.

The CDR3 reads CASSFQGNTGELFF. CDR3 nucleotide sequence: TGTGCCAGCAGTTTTCAGGGGAACACCGGGGAGCTGTTTTTT. The V call is TRBV6-6, the J call TRBJ2-2; D might be TRBD1 (5 bases). This CDR3 is 14 amino acids long. CDR1 is MNHNY and CDR2 is SVGAGI in the germline V gene (reference sequence). The V end lost 4 bases, the J end lost 1 base, and 7 bases lay between the germline ends.

In its sample, this clone was seen many times. The J gene is TRBJ2-5, the V gene TRBV3-1 (or the pseudogene TRBV3-2), with 9 nucleotides matching TRBD2. The CDR3 has 17 amino acids. CDR1 LGHDT and CDR2 YNNKEL come from the germline V gene (reference sequence). V lost 3 bases, J lost 1 base, and 9 bases stayed unmatched. CDR3 nucleotide sequence: TGTGCCAGCAGCCACTCTCGACTAGCGGAACTCCAAGAGACCCAGTACTTC. Protein: CASSHSRLAELQETQYF.

J is TRBJ1-1 and V is TRBV10-2; 7 nucleotides match TRBD1. Per germline, CDR1 WSHSY and CDR2 SAAADI. The V and J ends lost 6 bases and 4 bases, in that order; junction bases with no gene match: 8. CDR3 length equals 14 residues. The CDR3 protein is CASSGQEGGTEAFF. The DNA for the CDR3 is TGCGCCAGCAGCGGACAGGAAGGCGGCACTGAAGCTTTCTTT.

The sample holds one count of this clone. This sequence joins TRBV30 and TRBJ2-1; TRBD1 matches at 7 bases. J lost 4 bases, V lost 4 bases, and 13 bases had no gene match. In germline, CDR1 is GTSNPN, CDR2 SVGIG (reference sequence). This CDR3 is 16 amino acids long. The CDR3 protein is CAWTPPGTARYNEQFF. The CDR3 DNA is TGTGCCTGGACCCCCCCCGGGACAGCCAGATACAATGAGCAGTTCTTC.

The rearrangement uses TRBV7-8 and TRBJ2-7; 7 nucleotides align to TRBD1. This CDR3 comprises 14 residues. Per germline, CDR1 SGHVS and CDR2 FQNEAQ. V lost 5 bases, J lost 6 bases, and 10 bases stayed unmatched. The CDR3 loop is CASSRARGRTEQYF. DNA for the CDR3: TGTGCCAGCAGCCGAGCGAGGGGGCGAACCGAGCAGTACTTC. Full variable domain (missing parts from reference TRBV7-8 and TRBJ2-7): GAGVSQSPRYKVAKRGQDVALRCDPISGHVSLFWYQQALGQGPEFLTYFQNEAQLDKSGLPSDRFFAERPEGSVSTLKIQRTQQEDSAVYLCASSRARGRTEQYFGPGTRLTVT.

This chain links TRBV5-1 with TRBJ2-1; D perhaps matches TRBD1 (5 bases). Looked up from germline, CDR1 is SGHRS and CDR2 is YFSETQ. V lost 3 bases to trimming and J lost 5 bases, with 12 bases between them. This CDR3 has 14 amino acids. CDR3 in DNA: TGCGCCAGCAGCTCCGAAGGGGCAAACAATGAGCAGTTCTTC. This codes for CASSSEGANNEQFF.

This clone was seen a handful of times. The rearrangement links TRBV5-1 to TRBJ1-2, with 7 bases aligning to TRBD1. Trimming took 2 bases from V and 10 from J; bases not matched to a gene: 5. This CDR3 comprises 12 residues. Germline-derived CDR1 and CDR2 are SGHRS and YFSETQ. The chain's CDR3 is CASSLGQAPYTF. DNA of the CDR3: TGCGCCAGCAGCTTAGGACAGGCTCCCTACACCTTC.

This chain connects TRBV18 to TRBJ1-4; 7 bases are shared with TRBD1. The junction had 9 bases not matched to a gene; V was cut back by 3 bases and J by 8 bases. The CDR3 is made up of 15 amino acids. Per the germline V gene, CDR1 is KGHSH and CDR2 is LQKENI. The CDR3 sequence: CASSPRQGENEKLFF. The CDR3 DNA sequence: TGTGCCAGCTCACCCCGACAGGGTGAAAACGAAAAACTGTTTTTT.

The chain recombines TRBV11-3 with TRBJ1-2; D is unclear. Trimming shortened V by 2 bases and J by 6 bases, and 16 bases separated the two germline ends. The V gene's germline CDR1 is SGHNT and CDR2 YENEEA. This CDR3 is built from 15 residues. CDR3 region: CASSLRSGGVHGYTF. The CDR3 DNA sequence: TGTGCCAGCAGCTTAAGATCAGGAGGTGTCCATGGCTACACCTTC.

This chain links TRBV5-6 with TRBJ1-2, with a tentative D call TRBD1 (5 bases). CDR3 length: 14 amino acids. Germline V gene data show CDR1 as SGHDT and CDR2 as YYEEEE. Trimming pared 0 bases from V and 7 bases from J, leaving 13 bases between. The CDR3 is CASSLGQGRGGYTF. The CDR3 nucleotides read TGTGCCAGCAGCTTGGGCCAGGGTAGGGGTGGCTACACCTTC.

This sequence joins TRBV5-6 and TRBJ2-2; D call uncertain. CDR1 is SGHDT, CDR2 YYEEEE, per germline. The CDR3 contains 12 residues. The ends were cut back, 5 bases at V and 6 bases at J, with 8 bases in the middle. CDR3: CASRRGSGELFF. CDR3 DNA sequence: TGTGCCAGCAGGAGAGGATCCGGGGAGCTGTTTTTT.

The V call is TRBV5-4, the J call TRBJ2-7, with TRBD1 as a possible D gene (7 bases). The CDR3 is 14 amino acids. Deletions cut 1 base from V and 3 bases from J, with 11 bases between. CDR1 is SGHNT, CDR2 YYREEE, per germline (reference sequence). CDR3 nucleotides: TGTGCCAGCAGCTTGTTTCAGGGGGGCTACGAGCAGTACTTC. It translates to CASSLFQGGYEQYF.

The V call is TRBV7-9, the J call TRBJ2-3; 11 nucleotides line up with TRBD2. The ends lost 4 bases at V and 2 bases at J; junction bases unmatched: 5. The CDR3 length is 16 residues. Germline V gene lookup returns CDR1 SEHNR and CDR2 FQNEAQ (reference sequence). This CDR3 reads CASSSGTSGPTDTQYF. The DNA of the CDR3 is TGTGCCAGCAGCTCCGGGACTAGCGGACCCACAGATACGCAGTATTTT.

On this clone: The sample contains more than one DNA sequence encoding this CDR3. The chain carries TRBV5-1 and TRBJ1-4, with D uncertain. The CDR3 contains 15 residues. Germline V lookup: CDR1 SGHRS, CDR2 YFSETQ. V was shortened by 0 bases and J by 0 bases, with 6 bases between the two germline ends. CDR3 sequence (DNA): TGCGCCAGCAGCTTGGCCGGGACAACTAATGAAAAACTGTTTTTT. The encoded protein is CASSLAGTTNEKLFF.

V gene TRBV6-5 combines with J gene TRBJ2-4, with D possibly being TRBD1 (6 bases). The CDR3 has 13 amino acids. V lost 7 bases, J lost 8 bases, and 15 bases lay in between. From germline, CDR1 is MNHEY and CDR2 SVGAGI. CDR3 protein: CASTPVPGDIQYF. In DNA, the CDR3 is TGTGCCAGCACTCCCGTCCCAGGGGACATTCAGTACTTC.

CDR3 loop: CASSFRDSSYEQYF. The CDR3 DNA follows: TGTGCCAGCAGCTTCCGGGACTCCTCCTACGAGCAGTACTTC. J is TRBJ2-7 and V is TRBV7-8; the D gene is possibly TRBD2 (6 bases). V lost 3 bases to trimming and J lost 0 bases, with 9 bases between them. This CDR3 contains 14 residues. Germline CDR1 and CDR2: SGHVS and FQNEAQ.

The chain links TRBV3-1 (or the pseudogene TRBV3-2) to TRBJ2-7, with TRBD2 matching over 9 bases. Trimming removed 4 bases from V and 7 bases from J; junction bases left unmatched: 5. CDR1 and CDR2 from the germline V gene are LGHDT and YNNKEL (reference sequence). The CDR3 has 13 amino acids. The DNA for the CDR3 is TGTGCCAGCAGCCCTTCGGGACTAGCAGAGCAGTACTTC. Translation: CASSPSGLAEQYF.

The gene calls are TRBV7-3 and TRBJ2-6; no firm D call. V was cut by 1 base and J by 0 bases, with 10 bases left in between. This CDR3 is 17 amino acids long. In germline, CDR1 is SGHTA, CDR2 FQGTGA. DNA for the CDR3: TGTGCCAGCAGCTTAATGGGCCAGCACTCTGGGGCCAACGTCCTGACTTTC. This codes for CASSLMGQHSGANVLTF.

This clone was recorded a few times. This rearrangement joins TRBV7-2 to TRBJ2-1; TRBD2 aligns across 9 bases. The CDR3 runs 15 residues. V lost 0 bases to trimming and J lost 8 bases; unmatched junction nucleotides: 5. From germline, CDR1 is SGHTA and CDR2 FQGNSA. CDR3 loop: CASSLAGGRGDEQFF. CDR3 DNA sequence: TGTGCCAGCAGCTTAGCTGGCGGGAGGGGCGATGAGCAGTTCTTC.

The CDR3 loop reads CASSEGLAGGETQYF. CDR3 nucleotides: TGTGCCAGCAGTGAAGGGCTAGCGGGGGGAGAGACCCAGTACTTC. This sequence joins TRBV2 and TRBJ2-5; 11 nucleotides match TRBD2. Germline values: CDR1 SNHLY, CDR2 FYNNEI. J was trimmed by 4 bases and V by 1 base; bases with no gene match: 2. This CDR3 is 15 amino acids long.

The count of this clone is one. The V call is TRBV6-1, the J call TRBJ2-7, with 8 bases lining up with TRBD1. The CDR3 extends over 16 amino acids. The germline V gene encodes CDR1 MNHNS and CDR2 SASEGT. Unmatched junction bases numbered 12, after V lost 4 bases and J lost 4 bases. CDR3 coding DNA: TGTGCCAGCAGTGTGGTTACGGGACAGGTCTTTTACGAGCAGTACTTC. It is translated as CASSVVTGQVFYEQYF.

This clone has only a few counts. This chain connects TRBV14 to TRBJ2-4, with 10 bases aligning to TRBD1. The CDR3 runs 17 residues. The ends lost 4 bases at V and 0 bases at J; junction bases unmatched: 6. Germline CDR1 reads SGHDN; CDR2 reads FVKESK. The CDR3 DNA follows: TGTGCCAGCAGCCCCCGGACAGGGGGGTTAGCCAAAAACATTCAGTACTTC. It is translated as CASSPRTGGLAKNIQYF.

This sequence joins TRBV5-5 and TRBJ1-4, with TRBD1 matching 7 bases. Per the germline V gene, CDR1 is SGHKS and CDR2 is YYEKEE (reference sequence). The CDR3 extends over 15 amino acids. V lost 0 bases to trimming and J lost 9 bases; unmatched junction nucleotides: 8. The CDR3 loop reads CASSLVTGPMQKLFF. In DNA form, the CDR3 reads TGTGCCAGCAGCTTGGTGACAGGGCCGATGCAAAAACTGTTTTTT.

The chain links TRBV2 to TRBJ1-2; 11 bases are shared with TRBD1. Germline-derived CDR1 and CDR2 are SNHLY and FYNNEI. V lost 6 bases and J lost 4; bases outside the gene matches: 4. The CDR3 sequence is 14 residues long. Here the CDR3 reads CASSRDRGFYGYTF. CDR3 in DNA: TGTGCCAGCAGCCGGGACAGGGGGTTCTATGGCTACACCTTC.